The 24 T cell receptor beta chains below all came from one sample that was sequenced in a study of blood T cell repertoires in COVID-19. Sequenced by immunoSEQ multiplex PCR; TCRdb stores in-frame clones only, minus some. The table shows more than 110,000 clones, with roughly four fifths occurring only once. Material: peripheral blood. These receptors all come from a woman of 80 years or more in a cohort sampled during active or convalescent COVID-19.

The CDR3 DNA follows: TGTGCCACCAGCAGAGATCGGGCAGGGCACACAGATACGCAGTATTTT. This codes for CATSRDRAGHTDTQYF. The chain couples TRBV15 to TRBJ2-3; TRBD1 might be the D (5 bases). This CDR3 has 16 residues. V was clipped by 0 bases and J by 2 bases, with 12 bases between them. The germline V gene has CDR1 LNHNV and CDR2 YYDKDF (reference sequence).

CDR3: CASAPSGGPLKYF. CDR3 sequence (DNA): TGTGCCAGCGCACCTAGCGGGGGCCCCCTCAAGTACTTC. The chain links TRBV2 to TRBJ2-5; 10 bases are a match to TRBD2. The CDR3 is 13 residues long. Trimming cost V 8 bases and J 12 bases; bases outside gene matches: 12. The germline V gene encodes CDR1 SNHLY and CDR2 FYNNEI.

The chain joins TRBV5-5 to TRBJ2-3; 10 nucleotides match TRBD2. V shed 3 bases and J 5 bases; nucleotides not matched to a gene: 9. Germline V gene lookup returns CDR1 SGHKS and CDR2 YYEKEE (reference sequence). This CDR3 comprises 16 residues. CDR3 DNA sequence: TGTGCCAGCAGCTGGTGGCCTAGCGGGGGTATAGATACGCAGTATTTT. Translated, it gives CASSWWPSGGIDTQYF.

This chain joins TRBV7-6 and TRBJ2-3, with D maybe TRBD1 (5 bases). Trimming stripped 4 bases from V and 0 bases from J, with 11 bases between. Per germline, CDR1 SGHVS and CDR2 FNYEAQ. CDR3 length: 15 residues. The CDR3 DNA follows: TGTGCCAGCAGCTCACAGGAGTCTAGCACAGATACGCAGTATTTT. Its protein is CASSSQESSTDTQYF.

V is TRBV12-3 or TRBV12-4 and J is TRBJ1-1; D is perhaps TRBD1 (5 bases). CDR3 length: 13 amino acids. The V end lost 5 bases, the J end lost 6 bases, and 13 bases lay between the germline ends. The CDR3 DNA follows: TGTGCCAGCAGTCTACTCGGGGGGGCTGAAGCTTTCTTT. Translating gives CASSLLGGAEAFF.

This rearrangement joins TRBV30 to TRBJ2-1, with TRBD2 matching 11 bases. CDR3 size: 13 residues. Germline trimming cut 3 bases from V and 9 bases from J; bases unmatched to any gene: 4. CDR1 and CDR2 from the germline V gene are GTSNPN and SVGIG (reference sequence). CDR3 region: CAWRTSGVGEQFF. The CDR3 coding sequence is TGTGCCTGGAGGACTAGCGGGGTGGGTGAGCAGTTCTTC.

V and J are TRBV14 and TRBJ1-2; 7 bases align to TRBD1. The CDR3 sequence is 14 residues long. The V gene's germline CDR1 is SGHDN and CDR2 FVKESK. Unmatched junction bases numbered 2, after V lost 0 bases and J lost 4 bases. The CDR3, as DNA: TGTGCCAGCAGCCAAGATGCAGGGGGCTATGGCTACACCTTC. It encodes CASSQDAGGYGYTF.

This chain uses TRBV5-5 with TRBJ2-3, with TRBD1 identical over 9 bases. This CDR3 comprises 16 residues. Trimming cost V 4 bases and J 0 bases; bases outside gene matches: 6. Germline lookup yields CDR1 SGHKS and CDR2 YYEKEE (reference sequence). The CDR3 reads CASSIHRGLSTDTQYF. CDR3 DNA sequence: TGTGCCAGCAGCATCCACAGGGGGCTAAGCACAGATACGCAGTATTTT.

The V gene is TRBV6-5, the J gene TRBJ2-7; no clear D. With 2 bases removed from V and 8 bases from J, the gap between germline ends came to 10 bases. Per the germline V gene, CDR1 is MNHEY and CDR2 is SVGAGI. CDR3 length: 12 amino acids. The CDR3 loop reads CASSYRNSKQYF. As DNA, the CDR3 is TGTGCCAGCAGTTACCGAAACAGCAAGCAGTACTTC.

The chain links TRBV7-2 to TRBJ1-2; TRBD1 is a possible D gene (5 bases). V dropped 5 bases and J dropped 0 bases, with 7 bases sitting between them. The CDR3 extends over 13 amino acids. CDR1 is SGHTA and CDR2 is FQGNSA in the germline V gene. The CDR3 is CASSGQTNYGYTF. The CDR3 DNA reads TGTGCCAGCAGCGGACAAACTAACTATGGCTACACCTTC.

This chain joins TRBV6-5 and TRBJ1-4, with D possibly being TRBD1 (6 bases). The CDR3 totals 13 residues. Germline values: CDR1 MNHEY, CDR2 SVGAGI. Deletions cut 6 bases from V and 7 bases from J, with 12 bases between. This chain's CDR3 is CASRTRGAEKLFF. The CDR3 region has the DNA TGTGCCAGCAGAACTCGGGGGGCTGAAAAACTGTTTTTT.

The CDR3 spells CASSQVGPTVQSQAFF. The DNA of the CDR3 is TGTGCCAGCAGCCAAGTGGGCCCCACAGTCCAATCTCAAGCTTTCTTT. The V call is TRBV3-1 (or the pseudogene TRBV3-2), the J call TRBJ1-1; no definite D call. The germline V gene encodes CDR1 LGHDT and CDR2 YNNKEL (reference sequence). V shed 1 base and J shed 9 bases, with 21 bases lying between them. This CDR3 spans 16 amino acids.

This rearrangement joins TRBV5-1 to TRBJ2-3; no clear D. Germline assignment: CDR1 SGHRS and CDR2 YFSETQ. The CDR3 sequence is 16 residues long. Trimming left V 6 bases short and J 6 bases short, with 23 bases between. The CDR3: CASTPALTWSPDTQYF. CDR3 nucleotide sequence: TGCGCCAGCACCCCGGCCTTGACATGGTCCCCTGATACGCAGTATTTT.

V and J are TRBV7-9 and TRBJ1-2, with a weak D call TRBD1 (6 bases). This CDR3 contains 15 residues. Trimming left V 5 bases short and J 1 base short, with 14 bases between. Germline CDR1 reads SEHNR; CDR2 reads FQNEAQ (reference sequence). The CDR3 protein is CASSPPRGSNYGYTF. CDR3 in DNA: TGTGCCAGCAGCCCGCCCAGGGGCAGTAACTATGGCTACACCTTC. The complete variable domain, with remaining parts taken from reference TRBV7-9 and TRBJ1-2, reads DTGVSQNPRHKITKRGQNVTFRCDPISEHNRLYWYRQTLGQGPEFLTYFQNEAQLEKSRLLSDRFSAERPKGSFSTLEIQRTEQGDSAMYLCASSPPRGSNYGYTFGSGTRLTVV.

The V gene is TRBV2, the J gene TRBJ2-3; weak D call: TRBD2 (6 bases). Trimming cost V 7 bases and J 3 bases, with 11 bases left between them. CDR3 length equals 13 residues. Germline V gives CDR1 SNHLY, CDR2 FYNNEI. CDR3 in DNA: TGTGCCAGCAAAGGCGGGGTTACAGATACGCAGTATTTT. Encoded protein: CASKGGVTDTQYF.

The rearrangement links TRBV27 to TRBJ2-5, with 7 bases lining up with TRBD1. Germline CDR1 reads MNHEY; CDR2 reads SMNVEV (reference sequence). This CDR3 is built from 16 residues. Trimming removed 5 bases from V and 1 base from J; junction bases left unmatched: 10. The CDR3 loop reads CASSKRDGTVQETQYF. The CDR3 DNA reads as TGTGCCAGCAGTAAAAGGGACGGGACAGTCCAAGAGACCCAGTACTTC.

This sequence joins TRBV5-1 and TRBJ2-7; TRBD2 agrees at 9 bases. CDR1 SGHRS and CDR2 YFSETQ come from the germline V gene. The CDR3 spans 15 residues. Trimming at V came to 1 base and at J to 3 bases, leaving 5 bases not matched to a gene. CDR3 loop: CASSLLAGRSYEQYF. The CDR3 nucleotides are TGCGCCAGCAGCTTGCTAGCGGGGCGGAGCTACGAGCAGTACTTC.

V usage is TRBV18 and J usage is TRBJ2-7, with unresolved D. CDR1 and CDR2 (germline): KGHSH, LQKENI. This CDR3 has 12 amino acids. V was trimmed by 1 base and J by 6 bases, leaving 7 bases between them. CDR3 sequence: CASSPQSGEQYF. The CDR3 DNA reads TGTGCCAGCTCACCACAATCGGGCGAGCAGTACTTC.

This chain connects TRBV30 to TRBJ1-5, with TRBD1 as a possible D gene (5 bases). CDR1 GTSNPN and CDR2 SVGIG come from the germline V gene (reference sequence). Trimming took off 2 bases at V and 10 bases at J, with 18 bases between the two ends. The CDR3 totals 14 residues. The DNA for the CDR3 is TGTGCCTGGAGTAAGGGGAGGCTGCAGGACCCCCAGCATTTT. Protein sequence: CAWSKGRLQDPQHF. Based on the CDR3 plus reference TRBV30 and TRBJ1-5, the full variable domain is SQTIHQWPATLVQPVGSPLSLECTVEGTSNPNLYWYRQAAGRGLQLLFYSVGIGQISSEVPQNLSASRPQDRQFILSSKKLLLSDSGFYLCAWSKGRLQDPQHFGDGTRLSIL.

The chain recombines TRBV7-9 with TRBJ1-1; tentatively, D is TRBD1 (5 bases). Trimming took off 5 bases at V and 1 base at J, with 14 bases between the two ends. The CDR3 runs 15 residues. Germline values: CDR1 SEHNR, CDR2 FQNEAQ (reference sequence). CDR3 residues: CASSPETGRNTEAFF. The CDR3 DNA reads TGTGCCAGCAGCCCCGAAACAGGTCGGAACACTGAAGCTTTCTTT.

This chain links TRBV5-1 with TRBJ2-7; tentative D call: TRBD2 (6 bases). V was clipped by 2 bases and J by 0 bases, with 9 bases between them. The CDR3 sequence is 14 residues long. From germline, CDR1 is SGHRS and CDR2 YFSETQ. The CDR3 DNA sequence: TGCGCCAGCAGCTTCCAGGGAGGCTCCTACGAGCAGTACTTC. Encoded protein: CASSFQGGSYEQYF.

This clone has just one count. V and J are TRBV9 and TRBJ1-5; 8 bases fit TRBD1. This CDR3 is 18 amino acids long. After removal of 2 bases from V and 0 bases from J, the junction contained 10 bases not matched to a gene. CDR1 and CDR2 (germline): SGDLS, YYNGEE. The CDR3 loop is CASSVFARGHDSNQPQHF. CDR3 sequence (DNA): TGTGCCAGCAGCGTTTTTGCCAGGGGGCATGATAGCAATCAGCCCCAGCATTTT.

This chain links TRBV4-3 with TRBJ1-6; 7 bases map to TRBD1. V trimming: 4 bases; J trimming: 7 bases; junction bases outside the gene matches: 10. The CDR3 consists of 16 residues. Germline CDR1 is LGHNA and CDR2 is YSLEER. The CDR3 sequence: CASSLTGGTDNSPLHF. DNA of the CDR3: TGCGCCAGCAGCCTAACCGGAGGGACAGACAATTCACCCCTCCACTTT.

This clone is a singleton in its sample. The genes are TRBV5-4 and TRBJ2-3, with 9 bases identical to TRBD2. Germline CDR1 reads SGHNT; CDR2 reads YYREEE (reference sequence). V shed 4 bases and J 1 base; nucleotides not matched to a gene: 7. The CDR3 loop spans 16 amino acids. The DNA for the CDR3 is TGTGCCAGCAGCCCGCGCGGGGGGGTAGGCACAGATACGCAGTATTTT. Protein sequence: CASSPRGGVGTDTQYF.